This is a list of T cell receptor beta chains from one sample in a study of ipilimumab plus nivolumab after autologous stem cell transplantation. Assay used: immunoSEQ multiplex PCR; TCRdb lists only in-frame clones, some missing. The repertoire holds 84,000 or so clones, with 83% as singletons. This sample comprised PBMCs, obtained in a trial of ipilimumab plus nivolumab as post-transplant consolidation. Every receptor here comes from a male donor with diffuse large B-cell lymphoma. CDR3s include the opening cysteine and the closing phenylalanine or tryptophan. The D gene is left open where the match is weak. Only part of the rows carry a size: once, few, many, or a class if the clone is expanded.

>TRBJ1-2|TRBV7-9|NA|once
CASSLDGAGALGYTF
TGTGCCAGCAGCTTAGATGGGGCAGGGGCCTTGGGCTACACCTTC
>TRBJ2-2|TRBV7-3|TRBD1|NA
CASSTYPTGGVGELFF
TGTGCCAGCAGTACCTATCCCACAGGGGGTGTCGGGGAGCTGTTTTTT
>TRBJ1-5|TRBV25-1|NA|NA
CASSEYGGNQPQHF
TGTGCCAGCAGTGAATACGGGGGGAATCAGCCCCAGCATTTT
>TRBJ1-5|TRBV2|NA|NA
CASSELRRDQPQHF
TGTGCCAGCAGTGAATTGCGCAGGGATCAGCCCCAGCATTTT
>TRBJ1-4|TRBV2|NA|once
CASSEETPDGEKLFF
TGTGCCAGCAGTGAAGAGACCCCGGATGGTGAAAAACTGTTTTTT
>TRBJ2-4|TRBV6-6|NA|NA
CASSLGGTLAKNIQYF
TGTGCCAGCAGCCTTGGGGGGACCTTAGCCAAAAACATTCAGTACTTC
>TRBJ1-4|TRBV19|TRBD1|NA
CASSGTGGVEKLFF
TGTGCCAGTAGTGGTACAGGGGGCGTTGAAAAACTGTTTTTT
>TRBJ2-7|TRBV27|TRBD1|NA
CASSSAGTGAVGEQYF
TGTGCCAGCAGTTCAGCCGGGACAGGGGCGGTGGGGGAGCAGTACTTC
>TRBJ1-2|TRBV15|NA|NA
CATSRNARETNYGYTF
TGTGCCACCAGCAGAAACGCCAGGGAAACTAACTATGGCTACACCTTC
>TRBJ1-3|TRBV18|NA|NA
CASSPGRSGNTIYF
TGTGCCAGCTCACCTGGGCGCTCTGGAAACACCATATATTTT
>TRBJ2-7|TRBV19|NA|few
CAKTGGPSYEQYF
TGTGCCAAGACCGGGGGACCCTCCTACGAGCAGTACTTC
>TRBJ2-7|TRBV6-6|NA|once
CASSYGAGYEQYF
TGTGCCAGCAGTTACGGGGCGGGCTACGAGCAGTACTTC
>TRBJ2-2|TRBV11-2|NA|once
CASRSWGISNTGELFF
TGTGCCAGCAGATCCTGGGGGATTTCGAACACCGGGGAGCTGTTTTTT
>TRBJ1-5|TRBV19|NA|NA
CASATTGIYSNQPQHF
TGTGCCAGTGCAACGACAGGCATATATAGCAATCAGCCCCAGCATTTT
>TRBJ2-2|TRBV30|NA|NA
CAWSVRRNTGELFF
TGTGCCTGGAGTGTCAGGAGGAACACCGGGGAGCTGTTTTTT
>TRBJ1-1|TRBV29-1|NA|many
CSVGIDTSEAFF
TGCAGCGTTGGGATTGATACCTCTGAAGCTTTCTTT